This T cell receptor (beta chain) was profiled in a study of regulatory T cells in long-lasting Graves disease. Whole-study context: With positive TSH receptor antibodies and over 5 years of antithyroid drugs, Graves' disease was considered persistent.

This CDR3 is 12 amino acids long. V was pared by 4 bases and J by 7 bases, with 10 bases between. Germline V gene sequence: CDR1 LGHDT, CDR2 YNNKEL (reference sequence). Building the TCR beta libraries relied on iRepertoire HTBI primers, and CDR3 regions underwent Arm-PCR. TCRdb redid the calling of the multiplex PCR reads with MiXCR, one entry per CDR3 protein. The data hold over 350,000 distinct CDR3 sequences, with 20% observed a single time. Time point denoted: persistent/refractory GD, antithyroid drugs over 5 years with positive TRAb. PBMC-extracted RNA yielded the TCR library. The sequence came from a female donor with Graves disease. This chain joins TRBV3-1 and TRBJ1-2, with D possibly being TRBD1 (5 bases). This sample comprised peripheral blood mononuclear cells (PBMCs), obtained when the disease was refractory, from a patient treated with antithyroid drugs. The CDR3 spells CASSPGHRGYTF. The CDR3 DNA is TGTGCCAGCAGCCCCGGACATCGTGGCTACACCTTC.